This passage covers 4 T cell receptor beta chains from one sample sequenced in a study of CD4+ T cells in melanoma. Some clones are missing from TCRdb's copy, which holds only in-frame ones; the method was immunoSEQ multiplex PCR. The table lists about 10,000 clones, around 62% of them singletons. Specimen: cells from a culture (not recorded whether cultured in vitro). Receptors were obtained from a human donor with melanoma.

The CDR3 nucleotides read TGTGCCAGCAGTTCCGCTAGCGGGGGCAGCACAGATACGCAGTATTTT. Its protein product is CASSSASGGSTDTQYF. The chain combines TRBV28 with TRBJ2-3; 10 positions match TRBD2. The CDR3 loop spans 16 amino acids. Per germline, CDR1 MDHEN and CDR2 SYDVKM. V shed 4 bases, J shed 0 bases, and the junction held 4 bases outside the gene matches.

The CDR3 DNA reads TGTGCCAGCAGTACATACACTGAAGCTTTCTTT. Translating gives CASSTYTEAFF. The rearrangement links TRBV11-2 to TRBJ1-1; D gene ambiguous. The ends were cut back, 6 bases at V and 3 bases at J, with 5 bases in the middle. Germline V gene sequence: CDR1 SGHAT, CDR2 FQNNGV. The CDR3 runs 11 residues.

The chain joins TRBV6-6 to TRBJ1-2, with D uncertain. This CDR3 contains 15 residues. Between the trimmed V and J ends, which lost 2 bases and 4 bases, there was a span of 14 bases. Per germline, CDR1 MNHNY and CDR2 SVGAGI (reference sequence). The CDR3, as DNA: TGTGCCAGCAGTTACGGCGCAGGCGGATTCTATGGCTACACCTTC. Protein sequence: CASSYGAGGFYGYTF.

This chain uses TRBV6-1 with TRBJ2-3; TRBD1 matches at 7 bases. The CDR3 extends over 15 amino acids. V gave up 8 bases and J gave up 0 bases; unmatched junction bases: 8. Germline V gene lookup returns CDR1 MNHNS and CDR2 SASEGT. The CDR3 sequence is CASFRQGRSTDTQYF. In DNA, the CDR3 is TGTGCCAGCTTTAGACAGGGAAGGAGCACAGATACGCAGTATTTT.